The clone carrying this T cell receptor (beta chain) appeared a few times. These data belong to a study of response to subunit inactivated influenza vaccine. TCRdb reprocessed the RT-PCR reads via MiXCR and lists one record per CDR3 protein. The data hold around 570,000 distinct CDR3 sequences, with roughly 12% observed a single time. The sample was also reused in another study, on T cells expressing NK-cell markers. That study reports: With UMIs, 5'RACE template switching was used to make TCR beta cDNA. The sequencing cohort of eight donors included seven HCMV-seropositive individuals and one seronegative individual. Within several experiments, an anti-gamma-delta TCR antibody kept the sorting limited to alpha-beta TCR T cells. The same clonotypes also predominated in the CD3+CD56-NKG2C+ fraction of a few donors.

This specimen consisted of PBMCs from blood, obtained on the day of vaccination. The clonotype was recovered from a man over 45 who received an inactivated influenza vaccine.

CDR3 in DNA: TGTGCCAGCAGCCCCGACCCGGGACACCTTAACTATGGCTACACCTTC. Translating gives CASSPDPGHLNYGYTF. The chain joins TRBV7-9 to TRBJ1-2; a possible D gene is TRBD1 (6 bases). Looked up from germline, CDR1 is SEHNR and CDR2 is FQNEAQ (reference sequence). V was pared by 5 bases and J by 1 base, with 17 bases between. This CDR3 contains 16 residues.